This T cell receptor beta chain comes out of a study of blood T cells in healthy people across ages. Study-wide points: One million T cells yielded diversity estimates that were considered underestimates. Whereas aged donors had fewer naive CD4+ cells, long-lived donors had more of them and higher diversity.

Together with a sample-barcoded 5' primer, a J-beta primer mix was included in a second PCR lasting 7 to 11 cycles. TCRdb re-analysed the 5' RACE reads in MiXCR, keeping a single row per CDR3 protein. This table holds roughly 680,000 distinct CDR3 sequences, around 20% found once. Per sample, no less than 6 micrograms of total RNA were extracted. J lost 7 bases, V lost 4 bases, and 10 bases had no gene match. The CDR3 covers 17 residues. From germline, CDR1 is LGHNA and CDR2 YSLEER. This clonotype was counted between two and nine times. Antigen unknown. The clonotype was recovered from a man between 65 and 79 years old in good health. The sequencing sample was made of blood. The chain employs TRBV4-3 and TRBJ2-2; TRBD2 agrees at 12 bases. The CDR3 sequence is CASSPSTSGRSHGELFF. CDR3 coding DNA: TGCGCCAGCAGCCCATCTACTAGCGGGAGGTCTCACGGGGAGCTGTTTTTT.